This T cell receptor (beta chain) was profiled in a study of low-dose radiotherapy and immunotherapy resistance in tumors (dated by TCRdb to 2021 to 2024). Regarding the complete study: In Cohort 1, each fraction delivered 0.5 Gy every 2 weeks, and the prescribed total PTV dose was 6.5 Gy. Cohort 2 received 1 Gy per fraction every two weeks, with a total of 13 Gy over 26 weeks. Nivolumab and ipilimumab were both given intravenously, with nivolumab at a 240 mg flat dose every two weeks and ipilimumab at 1 mg/kg every six weeks. Intravenous cyclophosphamide at 200 mg/m2 was administered every two weeks, one day ahead of each radiation and immunotherapy administration. Patients took aspirin 300 mg orally once daily for four cycles, starting on cycle 1 day 1. Randomization of trial participants into treatment groups was not performed. Eight patients were included in the translational analysis, namely three from the first dose cohort plus the first five from the second dose cohort.

Donors were enrolled in RACIN, a single-arm phase I dose-escalation trial combining nivolumab, ipilimumab, aspirin, low-dose cyclophosphamide and low-dose radiotherapy. Patients with advanced, TIL-negative solid tumors were considered eligible. First-strand cDNA was synthesized with Superscript III and a set of TRAV- and TRBV-specific primers, covering both TCRalpha and TCRbeta chains. TCRs were amplified with Phusion for approximately 19 PCR cycles using a constant-region primer together with the adapter attached to the V primers. Amplification of the isolated mRNA was done with the MessageAmp II aRNA Amplification Kit, which involved a roughly 15-hour in vitro transcription at 37 degrees C. mRNA for TCR sequencing was isolated with the Dynabeads mRNA DIRECT Purification Kit. Indexed Illumina adapters were added in a second Phusion PCR of 20 to 30 cycles, after which AMPure XP beads were used to purify the products. In the original analysis: Using custom Perl scripts, TCR sequences that encoded the same protein were pooled, out-of-frame sequences were dropped, and the abundance of each clonotype was calculated. The analysis excluded TCR sequences that were supported by just one read. Among the metrics used to describe the repertoires were Shannon entropy, Gini index, clonality, richness, and the frequency of TCRs shared between repertoires. Through fastp at Q25 and MiXCR, TCRdb rebuilt clones from the public reads, retaining in-frame beta chains. CDR3 protein sequences are deduplicated, and each keeps its most common genes and DNA. V and J calls and clone size were set by TCRdb, not the authors. Within this sample are about 6,400 distinct CDR3 sequences, with over 55% of them counted one time only. The ten largest clones represent about 12% of the sample.

In regard to this clonotype: Its antigen is still unknown. Base-call qualities are not available, and no considerably larger clone is one nucleotide away.

CDR1 and CDR2 are drawn from the germline V gene: SGDLS, YYNGEE. V is reduced by 0 bases and J by 0 bases, leaving a spacing of 5 bases between them. The CDR3 contains 14 residues, cysteine and phenylalanine counted. Just the 42-base CDR3 DNA is kept, in frame starting at base 1. The chain is encoded by TRBV9 joined to TRBJ2-3, with TRBD2 tentatively as D gene (5 bases match). This sequence was found in a human donor with advanced metastatic prostate, ovarian, gallbladder or colorectal cancer (not recorded which). This table probably holds off-target reads from a library built for another chain. The DNA sequence is given as TGTGCCAGCAGCGTAGGGAGGAGCACAGATACGCAGTATTTT. It codes for CASSVGRSTDTQYF.